Each of the 25 T cell receptor beta chains below was sequenced from the same sample in a study of blood T cell repertoires in COVID-19. The repertoire was sequenced with immunoSEQ multiplex PCR; TCRdb's copy has only in-frame clones and lacks some. This table holds approximately 400,000 clones, about 87% found once. Source material: peripheral blood. These receptors were collected from a woman between 50 and 59 years old with COVID-19, enrolled during active disease.

The rearrangement uses TRBV5-6 and TRBJ1-1; D unclear. CDR1 is SGHDT and CDR2 is YYEEEE in the germline V gene. V lost 1 base and J lost 4, with 14 bases in between. This CDR3 comprises 15 residues. This CDR3 reads CASSLSLGRGTEAFF. DNA for the CDR3: TGTGCCAGCAGCTTGTCGTTAGGCCGGGGCACTGAAGCTTTCTTT.

V gene TRBV30 combines with J gene TRBJ2-4, with 7 bases identical to TRBD2. The V gene's germline CDR1 is GTSNPN and CDR2 SVGIG (reference sequence). The V segment lost 8 bases and the J segment 4 bases; nucleotides outside the gene matches: 11. This CDR3 is built from 14 residues. CDR3 DNA: TGTGCCGGGGAGGGCCAAGACGGAAAAAACATTCAGTACTTC. Its protein is CAGEGQDGKNIQYF.

The chain joins TRBV29-1 to TRBJ1-2; 12 bases align to TRBD1. CDR3 length: 14 amino acids. With 7 bases clipped from V and 8 bases from J, the junction kept 11 bases outside the gene matches. Germline CDR1 SQVTM, CDR2 ANQGSEA. Here the CDR3 DNA reads TGCAGCGCACAACCGGGACAGGGGGCGGGAGGCTACACCTTC. Its protein product is CSAQPGQGAGGYTF.

The chain employs TRBV4-1 and TRBJ1-3; possibly TRBD1 for D (5 bases). Germline V gives CDR1 MGHRA, CDR2 YSYEKL. The ends were cut back, 4 bases at V and 8 bases at J, with 15 bases in the middle. The length of the CDR3 is 14 residues. The CDR3, as DNA: TGCGCCAGCAGCCTGGGCCCACTACAGGACACCATATATTTT. It yields the protein CASSLGPLQDTIYF.

The chain recombines TRBV19 with TRBJ1-6; D unclear. Germline V lookup: CDR1 LNHDA, CDR2 SQIVND (reference sequence). Between the trimmed V and J ends, which lost 2 bases and 7 bases, there was a span of 12 bases. This CDR3 comprises 15 residues. CDR3 sequence reads: CASSIRGHDNSPLHF. Here the CDR3 DNA reads TGTGCCAGTAGTATACGAGGGCACGACAATTCACCCCTCCACTTT.

The chain links TRBV7-6 to TRBJ1-1, with TRBD1 as a possible D gene (5 bases). Trimming removed 6 bases at V and 7 bases at J, with 9 bases between. CDR3 length: 11 amino acids. CDR1 SGHVS and CDR2 FNYEAQ come from the germline V gene. Here the CDR3 reads CASSSGHEAFF. As DNA, the CDR3 is TGTGCCAGCAGTTCCGGACATGAAGCTTTCTTT.

The V call is TRBV3-1 (or the pseudogene TRBV3-2), the J call TRBJ1-3; 7 nucleotides agree with TRBD1. Trimming removed 4 bases from V and 4 bases from J; junction bases left unmatched: 7. The CDR3 extends over 15 amino acids. Germline V gene sequence: CDR1 LGHDT, CDR2 YNNKEL (reference sequence). The CDR3 loop reads CASSLGTALGNTIYF. For the CDR3, the DNA is TGTGCCAGCAGCCTGGGGACAGCGCTAGGAAACACCATATATTTT.

The chain carries TRBV5-1 and TRBJ1-6; 8 positions agree with TRBD1. Germline values: CDR1 SGHRS, CDR2 YFSETQ. The CDR3 length is 15 residues. The V and J ends lost 4 bases and 8 bases, in that order; junction bases with no gene match: 8. The DNA for the CDR3 is TGCGCCAGCAGCCCAGGGGGCTCTGGTGATTCACCCCTCCACTTT. As protein: CASSPGGSGDSPLHF.

The CDR3: CASSGISGGELFF. DNA for the CDR3: TGTGCCAGCAGCGGGATTTCTGGCGGGGAGCTGTTTTTT. V gene TRBV2 combines with J gene TRBJ2-2; TRBD2 might be the D (5 bases). This CDR3 is 13 amino acids long. The germline CDR1 and CDR2 sequences are SNHLY and FYNNEI. With 6 bases removed from V and 7 bases from J, the gap between germline ends came to 12 bases.

Here the CDR3 DNA reads TGTGCCAGCAGCCCCGGGGGATCACCCCTCCACTTT. Protein sequence: CASSPGGSPLHF. The V gene is TRBV12-3 or TRBV12-4, the J gene TRBJ1-6; D is possibly TRBD1 (5 bases). V shed 6 bases and J shed 10 bases, with 10 bases lying between them. This CDR3 spans 12 amino acids.

The chain combines TRBV3-1 (or the pseudogene TRBV3-2) with TRBJ1-5; tentatively, D is TRBD1 (5 bases). The CDR3 has 16 residues. CDR1 LGHDT and CDR2 YNNKEL come from the germline V gene (reference sequence). Trimming left V 0 bases short and J 4 bases short, with 13 bases between. CDR3 amino acids: CASSQDSRGGNQPQHF. CDR3 DNA: TGTGCCAGCAGCCAAGACTCGCGGGGCGGGAATCAGCCCCAGCATTTT.

The chain couples TRBV12-5 to TRBJ1-5; D is unresolved. Looked up from germline, CDR1 is LGHNT and CDR2 is FRNRAP. V was trimmed by 6 bases and J by 4 bases, leaving 13 bases between them. The CDR3 is 14 amino acids. DNA for the CDR3: TGTGCTAGTGGGATCACCGTAGCTAATCAGCCCCAGCATTTT. This encodes CASGITVANQPQHF.

This clone was counted between two and nine times. CDR3 protein: CASSTLGLAMNTGELFF. The CDR3 DNA is TGTGCCAGCAGCACGTTGGGACTAGCGATGAACACCGGGGAGCTGTTTTTT. V usage is TRBV7-8 and J usage is TRBJ2-2, with 10 bases lining up with TRBD2. Germline CDR1 is SGHVS and CDR2 is FQNEAQ. Unmatched junction bases numbered 7, after V lost 5 bases and J lost 1 base. The CDR3 spans 17 residues.

The rearrangement joins TRBV5-1 to TRBJ2-7; 11 bases line up with TRBD2. This CDR3 has 17 amino acids. Losses at the gene ends were 0 bases for V and 3 bases for J; bases not matched to a gene: 8. Germline V gene lookup returns CDR1 SGHRS and CDR2 YFSETQ. Here the CDR3 reads CASSLGPGTSGYYEQYF. CDR3 sequence (DNA): TGCGCCAGCAGCTTGGGACCCGGGACTAGCGGTTACTACGAGCAGTACTTC.

The chain joins TRBV2 to TRBJ1-6, with TRBD1 identical over 9 bases. The CDR3 has 16 residues. The trim removed 7 bases at V and 6 bases at J, leaving 10 bases unmatched. Germline CDR1 and CDR2: SNHLY and FYNNEI. The CDR3 DNA reads as TGTGCCAGCACGAACCCCGGGACAGGGAGTAATTCACCCCTCCACTTT. Encoded protein: CASTNPGTGSNSPLHF. The whole variable domain, filled in from reference TRBV2 and TRBJ1-6, reads EPEVTQTPSHQVTQMGQEVILRCVPISNHLYFYWYRQILGQKVEFLVSFYNNEISEKSEIFDDQFSVERPDGSNFTLKIRSTKLEDSAMYFCASTNPGTGSNSPLHFGNGTRLTVT.

The chain carries TRBV5-5 and TRBJ2-2; TRBD1 aligns across 7 bases. Germline CDR1 and CDR2: SGHKS and YYEKEE (reference sequence). J lost 4 bases, V lost 4 bases, and 7 bases had no gene match. CDR3 size: 15 residues. The CDR3 reads CASSQPDRFTGELFF. Here the CDR3 DNA reads TGTGCCAGCAGCCAACCGGACAGGTTCACCGGGGAGCTGTTTTTT.

This chain links TRBV11-2 with TRBJ2-2, with TRBD2 matching 7 bases. CDR1 and CDR2 (germline): SGHAT, FQNNGV. V dropped 3 bases and J dropped 4; count of bases not matched to a gene: 8. The CDR3 length is 16 residues. CDR3 coding DNA: TGTGCCAGCAGCTTTCGGGGGGACCCCGTCACCGGGGAGCTGTTTTTT. Its translation: CASSFRGDPVTGELFF.

This clone was seen a single time. The V gene is TRBV5-1, the J gene TRBJ1-2; D uncertain. V was clipped by 0 bases and J by 2 bases, with 8 bases between them. Looked up from germline, CDR1 is SGHRS and CDR2 is YFSETQ. This CDR3 is 14 amino acids long. This chain's CDR3 is CASSLERENYGYTF. The CDR3 nucleotides are TGCGCCAGCAGCTTGGAGAGGGAGAACTATGGCTACACCTTC.

The V call is TRBV19, the J call TRBJ1-4, with 9 bases fitting TRBD1. The germline V gene has CDR1 LNHDA and CDR2 SQIVND (reference sequence). The CDR3 contains 14 residues. The trim removed 5 bases at V and 7 bases at J, leaving 5 bases unmatched. CDR3 nucleotides: TGTGCCAGTAGTCGGACAGGGGATAGTGAAAAACTGTTTTTT. It yields the protein CASSRTGDSEKLFF.

This chain connects TRBV11-3 to TRBJ1-1; D unresolved. Trimming cost V 2 bases and J 1 base, with 11 bases left between them. The CDR3 is made up of 15 amino acids. Per the germline V gene, CDR1 is SGHNT and CDR2 is YENEEA. This chain's CDR3 is CASSLRHQENTEAFF. CDR3 bases: TGTGCCAGCAGCTTACGTCACCAGGAGAACACTGAAGCTTTCTTT.

The chain links TRBV6-1 to TRBJ2-7, with TRBD2 matching over 9 bases. Trimming took 2 bases from V and 0 from J; bases not matched to a gene: 8. CDR1 and CDR2 (germline): MNHNS, SASEGT. The CDR3 totals 17 residues. DNA for the CDR3: TGTGCCAGCAGTGAATTTGGTAGCGGGGGCTCCTCCTACGAGCAGTACTTC. Translated, it gives CASSEFGSGGSSYEQYF.

The chain is built from TRBV11-2 and TRBJ2-5; 8 bases are shared with TRBD2. Germline V gives CDR1 SGHAT, CDR2 FQNNGV. Trimming cost V 5 bases and J 4 bases; bases outside gene matches: 12. This CDR3 comprises 16 residues. CDR3 amino acids: CASSGGPGGPRETQYF. CDR3 nucleotide sequence: TGTGCCAGCAGCGGGGGTCCGGGGGGGCCAAGAGAGACCCAGTACTTC.

The rearrangement uses TRBV18 and TRBJ1-2; D is unresolved. The CDR3 length is 16 residues. Trimming removed 4 bases at V and 0 bases at J, with 15 bases between. Germline CDR1 reads KGHSH; CDR2 reads LQKENI. CDR3: CASSLSLEGSNYGYTF. Here the CDR3 DNA reads TGTGCCAGCTCACTTTCCCTCGAGGGTTCTAACTATGGCTACACCTTC. Drawing the rest from reference TRBV18 and TRBJ1-2, the complete variable domain is NAGVMQNPRHLVRRRGQEARLRCSPMKGHSHVYWYRQLPEEGLKFMVYLQKENIIDESGMPKERFSAEFPKEGPSILRIQQVVRGDSAAYFCASSLSLEGSNYGYTFGSGTRLTVV.

This clone was seen just once. The chain combines TRBV18 with TRBJ1-1; D may be TRBD1 (6 bases). Per the germline V gene, CDR1 is KGHSH and CDR2 is LQKENI. There are 13 residues in the CDR3. Trimming pared 8 bases from V and 1 base from J, leaving 11 bases between. The CDR3 DNA is TGTGCCAGCAAGGACAGCTGGAACACTGAAGCTTTCTTT. Residues: CASKDSWNTEAFF.

In this sample, this clone turned up once. CDR3 DNA sequence: TGTGCCAGCAGCCCCAGGTTTCGTGGAGAGACCCAGTACTTC. Translating it yields CASSPRFRGETQYF. This rearrangement joins TRBV5-6 to TRBJ2-5; D not resolved. The CDR3 runs 14 residues. Germline CDR1 SGHDT, CDR2 YYEEEE. Trimming stripped 4 bases from V and 4 bases from J, with 14 bases between.